These 28 T cell receptor beta chains came from one sample sequenced in a study of T cell clonotyping in hematopoietic cell transplantation. Repertoires were generated with immunoSEQ multiplex PCR, while TCRdb's copy carries only in-frame clones and drops some. The sample yields about 36,000 clones, roughly 96% seen once. Indicated time point: recipient sample about 28 days before transplant, after cytoreduction. The sequencing here drew on peripheral blood mononuclear cells, taken before stem cell transplant. All receptors derive from a man between 40 and 49 years old with chronic myeloid leukemia. Some clones in this sample may be carry-over from other donors' samples.

This sequence joins TRBV4-1 and TRBJ2-5; D is undetermined. The V and J ends lost 0 bases and 5 bases respectively, with 7 bases between them. The CDR3 is 13 residues long. Germline V gene sequence: CDR1 MGHRA, CDR2 YSYEKL. The CDR3, as DNA: TGCGCCAGCAGCCAAGACGGTGGGGAGACCCAGTACTTC. Encoded protein: CASSQDGGETQYF.

V is TRBV5-1 and J is TRBJ1-1; D perhaps matches TRBD1 (6 bases). CDR3 length equals 14 residues. Germline CDR1 and CDR2: SGHRS and YFSETQ. Trimming pared 4 bases from V and 1 base from J, leaving 11 bases between. The CDR3 DNA sequence: TGCGCCAGCAGCCTACCGACAGGGAACACTGAAGCTTTCTTT. Translating gives CASSLPTGNTEAFF.

The chain uses TRBV25-1 and TRBJ2-1; TRBD2 agrees at 7 bases. Per germline, CDR1 MGHDK and CDR2 SYGVNS. The CDR3 length is 17 residues. The V and J ends lost 5 bases and 8 bases, in that order; junction bases with no gene match: 18. CDR3 loop: CASSPNPGREGSYEQFF. The CDR3 nucleotides are TGTGCCAGCAGTCCCAATCCAGGGAGGGAGGGTTCCTATGAGCAGTTCTTC. The full variable domain, with the rest looked up from reference TRBV25-1 and TRBJ2-1, is EADIYQTPRYLVIGTGKKITLECSQTMGHDKMYWYQQDPGMELHLIHYSYGVNSTEKGDLSSESTVSRIRTEHFPLTLESARPSHTSQYLCASSPNPGREGSYEQFFGPGTRLTVL.

The rearrangement joins TRBV6-4 to TRBJ2-2; 9 nucleotides line up with TRBD1. CDR1 is MRHNA and CDR2 is SNTAGT in the germline V gene. Germline trimming cut 4 bases from V and 4 bases from J; bases unmatched to any gene: 4. The length of the CDR3 is 15 residues. CDR3 sequence (DNA): TGTGCCAGCAGTGCCGGGACAGGGACCACCGGGGAGCTGTTTTTT. The encoded protein is CASSAGTGTTGELFF.

This chain connects TRBV28 to TRBJ1-2, with D possibly matching TRBD1 (6 bases). Germline CDR1 reads MDHEN; CDR2 reads SYDVKM. The V end lost 10 bases, the J end lost 8 bases, and 17 bases lay between the germline ends. This CDR3 contains 12 residues. The CDR3 DNA sequence: TGTGCCATCCTAGACAGGATAGAAGGCTACACCTTC. Protein: CAILDRIEGYTF.

The chain uses TRBV2 and TRBJ1-6, with D uncertain. Trimming shortened V by 11 bases and J by 10 bases, and 18 bases separated the two germline ends. CDR3 length equals 13 residues. The germline V gene has CDR1 SNHLY and CDR2 FYNNEI. CDR3 DNA: TGTGCCGGACTCATGGAGCTATTATCACCCCTCCACTTT. Protein product: CAGLMELLSPLHF.

The rearrangement uses TRBV7-9 and TRBJ2-5; 10 nucleotides agree with TRBD2. From germline, CDR1 is SEHNR and CDR2 FQNEAQ (reference sequence). CDR3 size: 14 residues. V was clipped by 3 bases and J by 5 bases; unmatched bases: 3. The CDR3 DNA follows: TGTGCCAGCAGCTTTGGAGCGGGGGGGGAGACCCAGTACTTC. Translated, it gives CASSFGAGGETQYF.

The CDR3 here is CASSLAGGQDEQFF. The DNA for the CDR3 is TGCGCCAGCAGCTTGGCCGGGGGCCAGGATGAGCAGTTCTTC. This chain connects TRBV5-1 to TRBJ2-1; D may correspond to TRBD1 or TRBD2 (6 bases each). Germline CDR1 SGHRS, CDR2 YFSETQ. There are 14 residues in the CDR3. V was shortened by 0 bases and J by 8 bases, with 12 bases between the two germline ends.

About this clone: The sample has other DNA sequences that encode this CDR3 too. CDR3 region: CASSLGGTDTQYF. CDR3 in DNA: TGCGCCAGCAGCTTGGGGGGTACAGATACGCAGTATTTT. The chain carries TRBV5-1 and TRBJ2-3; D remains ambiguous. The CDR3 spans 13 residues. Trimming shortened V by 0 bases and J by 3 bases, and 5 bases separated the two germline ends. Germline V gives CDR1 SGHRS, CDR2 YFSETQ.

The chain has TRBV7-9 and TRBJ2-5, with 12 bases aligning to TRBD1. The CDR3 contains 16 residues. Germline assignment: CDR1 SEHNR and CDR2 FQNEAQ (reference sequence). V shed 6 bases, J shed 6 bases, and the junction held 11 bases outside the gene matches. The CDR3: CASSKTGQGAMKTQYF. The CDR3 bases are TGTGCCAGCAGTAAAACGGGACAGGGGGCTATGAAGACCCAGTACTTC.

The chain couples TRBV5-5 to TRBJ1-2; TRBD1 matches 7 bases. The ends lost 0 bases at V and 5 bases at J; junction bases unmatched: 1. Germline V lookup: CDR1 SGHKS, CDR2 YYEKEE (reference sequence). The CDR3 runs 13 residues. The CDR3 loop reads CASSLETGYGYTF. CDR3 DNA: TGTGCCAGCAGCTTGGAGACAGGGTATGGCTACACCTTC.

Here the CDR3 DNA reads TGTGCCAGCATGCAGGACAGGCCGGGGGATACGCAGTATTTT. Its protein product is CASMQDRPGDTQYF. The gene calls are TRBV7-2 and TRBJ2-3, with TRBD1 matching 7 bases. V shed 7 bases and J 6 bases; nucleotides not matched to a gene: 10. The CDR3 spans 14 residues. The germline V gene has CDR1 SGHTA and CDR2 FQGNSA.

The chain recombines TRBV30 with TRBJ2-5, with 9 bases that match TRBD2. The CDR3 runs to 13 residues. Germline CDR1 GTSNPN, CDR2 SVGIG (reference sequence). With V trimmed by 4 bases and J by 7 bases, 7 bases remained unmatched. CDR3 sequence: CAWKLAGIGTQYF. The CDR3 DNA reads as TGTGCCTGGAAACTAGCGGGTATTGGGACCCAGTACTTC.

V usage is TRBV4-1 and J usage is TRBJ1-2, with D unclear. Between the trimmed V and J ends, which lost 0 bases and 1 base, there was a span of 18 bases. CDR1 is MGHRA and CDR2 is YSYEKL in the germline V gene. The CDR3 consists of 18 residues. The CDR3 region has the DNA TGCGCCAGCAGCCAAGATAATGGTGCGGGGTTCGATAACTATGGCTACACCTTC. Translated: CASSQDNGAGFDNYGYTF.

The chain employs TRBV9 and TRBJ2-1; D gene uncertain. Germline loops: CDR1 SGDLS, CDR2 YYNGEE. The CDR3 has 13 residues. Trimming took 3 bases from V and 2 from J, leaving 6 bases between them. The CDR3 region is CASSAMTYNEQFF. The CDR3 coding sequence is TGTGCCAGCAGCGCCATGACCTACAATGAGCAGTTCTTC.

The CDR3 region has the DNA TGTGCCAGCAGCGCCGGGATTCAGGGATGGGAATCACCCCTCCACTTT. As protein: CASSAGIQGWESPLHF. The genes are TRBV9 and TRBJ1-6; weak D call: TRBD1 (5 bases). The germline V gene encodes CDR1 SGDLS and CDR2 YYNGEE. This CDR3 has 16 residues. V was clipped by 3 bases and J by 10 bases, with 20 bases between them. Using reference TRBV9 and TRBJ1-6 for the parts outside the CDR3, the full variable domain is DSGVTQTPKHLITATGQRVTLRCSPRSGDLSVYWYQQSLDQGLQFLIQYYNGEERAKGNILERFSAQQFPDLHSELNLSSLELGDSALYFCASSAGIQGWESPLHFGNGTRLTVT.

The chain recombines TRBV6-1 with TRBJ2-3, with 14 nucleotides matching TRBD2. Germline values: CDR1 MNHNS, CDR2 SASEGT. This CDR3 is built from 23 residues. The junction had 24 bases not matched to a gene; V was cut back by 2 bases and J by 5 bases. CDR3 sequence (DNA): TGTGCCAGCAGTGAAACGGGACTAGCGGGGGCCACCCACATTTTGGGCAAGGGAGATACGCAGTATTTT. Protein sequence: CASSETGLAGATHILGKGDTQYF.

The chain employs TRBV28 and TRBJ2-7, with TRBD1 identical over 9 bases. Germline CDR1 is MDHEN and CDR2 is SYDVKM. Trimming cost V 2 bases and J 0 bases; bases outside gene matches: 5. The CDR3 has 16 residues. The CDR3: CASSLEGQGPSYEQYF. In DNA form, the CDR3 reads TGTGCCAGCAGTTTAGAAGGACAGGGGCCCTCCTACGAGCAGTACTTC.

The chain has TRBV4-3 and TRBJ1-2; 8 nucleotides line up with TRBD1. Germline loops: CDR1 LGHNA, CDR2 YSLEER. The CDR3 loop spans 13 amino acids. The V segment lost 3 bases and the J segment 9 bases; nucleotides outside the gene matches: 6. The CDR3 reads CASSQTGVNSYTF. Here the CDR3 DNA reads TGCGCCAGCAGCCAGACAGGGGTTAATAGCTACACCTTC.

CDR3 sequence (DNA): TGTGCCATCAGGAGGGACAGTCATTCCTACGAGCAGTACTTC. Translation gives CAIRRDSHSYEQYF. V usage is TRBV10-3 and J usage is TRBJ2-7, with 7 nucleotides matching TRBD1. The length of the CDR3 is 14 residues. V lost 6 bases, J lost 1 base, and 6 bases stayed unmatched. Germline V gene lookup returns CDR1 ENHRY and CDR2 SYGVKD.

CDR3 loop: CATSRARGAANTEAFF. For the CDR3, the DNA is TGTGCCACCAGCAGAGCCCGAGGGGCAGCGAACACTGAAGCTTTCTTT. The rearrangement joins TRBV15 to TRBJ1-1; D possibly corresponds to TRBD1 (5 bases). Trimming stripped 1 base from V and 1 base from J, with 13 bases between. CDR1 and CDR2 (germline): LNHNV, YYDKDF (reference sequence). The CDR3 is 16 amino acids. The whole variable domain, remainder taken from reference TRBV15 and TRBJ1-1, is DAMVIQNPRYQVTQFGKPVTLSCSQTLNHNVMYWYQQKSSQAPKLLFHYYDKDFNNEADTPDNFQSRRPNTSFCFLDIRSPGLGDTAMYLCATSRARGAANTEAFFGQGTRLTVV.

The chain is built from TRBV6-5 and TRBJ2-2; the D is unclear. Germline assignment: CDR1 MNHEY and CDR2 SVGAGI. This CDR3 is built from 14 residues. Trimming took 4 bases from V and 6 from J, leaving 12 bases between them. The CDR3 sequence is CASSSIVRAGELFF. CDR3 DNA sequence: TGTGCCAGCAGTTCTATAGTACGGGCCGGGGAGCTGTTTTTT.

The V and J genes are TRBV6-5 and TRBJ2-1, with a weak D call TRBD2 (7 bases). The CDR3 has 16 amino acids. Germline V gives CDR1 MNHEY, CDR2 SVGAGI. V shed 0 bases and J shed 5 bases, with 14 bases lying between them. CDR3 sequence reads: CASSYSRRGADNEQFF. The CDR3 DNA reads TGTGCCAGCAGTTACTCGAGACGGGGGGCGGACAATGAGCAGTTCTTC.

The genes are TRBV14 and TRBJ2-6; no clear D. The ends were cut back, 4 bases at V and 4 bases at J, with 5 bases in the middle. CDR3 length: 13 residues. The germline gives CDR1 SGHDN, CDR2 FVKESK. The CDR3 DNA follows: TGTGCCAGCAGCCTCAGGGGGGCCAACGTCCTGACTTTC. Translated: CASSLRGANVLTF.

The chain employs TRBV4-1 and TRBJ1-1, with a tentative D call TRBD1 (6 bases). There are 16 residues in the CDR3. CDR1 is MGHRA, CDR2 YSYEKL, per germline. V lost 6 bases and J lost 3, with 20 bases in between. The DNA for the CDR3 is TGCGCCAGCAGTCAACTTCGGGGGCGTGGGGACACTGAAGCTTTCTTT. Translation gives CASSQLRGRGDTEAFF.

Of note for this clone: An end of the junction differs from the germline gene, which may be a read error. The chain couples TRBV7-7 to TRBJ1-5; D call uncertain. The CDR3 is 13 amino acids. Germline CDR1 is SSHAT and CDR2 is FNYEAQ (reference sequence). In DNA, the CDR3 is TGTGCTAGCAGCGCTGGACGGGATCAGCCCCAGCATTTT. Its protein product is CASSAGRDQPQHF.

The chain combines TRBV30 with TRBJ1-2; D might be TRBD1 (6 bases). CDR1 is GTSNPN and CDR2 is SVGIG in the germline V gene (reference sequence). V shed 5 bases and J shed 8 bases, with 18 bases lying between them. The CDR3 is 13 residues long. The CDR3 coding sequence is TGTGCCTGGTCCGGACAGCCCCTCGGGGGCTACACCTTC. Residues: CAWSGQPLGGYTF.

This clone has a single count. This sequence joins TRBV7-9 and TRBJ1-1; D is perhaps TRBD1 (5 bases). Trimming cost V 8 bases and J 5 bases, with 21 bases left between them. The CDR3 has 15 residues. In germline, CDR1 is SEHNR, CDR2 FQNEAQ (reference sequence). CDR3 sequence reads: CASHTGDSRDTEAFF. CDR3 DNA sequence: TGTGCCAGCCACACGGGAGACTCCAGGGATACTGAAGCTTTCTTT.